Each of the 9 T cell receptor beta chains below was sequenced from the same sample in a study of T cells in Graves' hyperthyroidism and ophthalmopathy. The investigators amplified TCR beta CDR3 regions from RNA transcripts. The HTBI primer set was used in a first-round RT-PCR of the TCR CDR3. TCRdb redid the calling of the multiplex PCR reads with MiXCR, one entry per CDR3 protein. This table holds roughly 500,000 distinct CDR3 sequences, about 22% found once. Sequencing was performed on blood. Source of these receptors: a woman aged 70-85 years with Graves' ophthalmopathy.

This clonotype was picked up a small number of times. CDR3 DNA sequence: TGTGCCAGCAGCTTATACGCCGGGACTAGCGGGAGTGTCAAAAACATTCAGTACTTC. It encodes CASSLYAGTSGSVKNIQYF. The chain recombines TRBV11-2 with TRBJ2-4, with 14 bases aligning to TRBD2. Looked up from germline, CDR1 is SGHAT and CDR2 is FQNNGV. V trimming: 2 bases; J trimming: 3 bases; junction bases outside the gene matches: 9. This CDR3 comprises 19 residues.

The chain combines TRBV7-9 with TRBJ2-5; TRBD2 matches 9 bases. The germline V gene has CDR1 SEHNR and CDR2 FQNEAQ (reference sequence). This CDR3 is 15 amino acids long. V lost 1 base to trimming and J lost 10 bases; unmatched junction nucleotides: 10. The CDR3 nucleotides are TGTGCCAGCAGCTTAGAGCCTGGACTAGCGTGGGACCAGTACTTC. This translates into CASSLEPGLAWDQYF.

The CDR3 DNA sequence: TGTGCCATCACCGGACTGGCGAATGAGCAGTTCTTC. Translating it yields CAITGLANEQFF. The chain links TRBV10-3 to TRBJ2-1, with D possibly being TRBD2 (5 bases). The CDR3 covers 12 residues. Germline V gene data show CDR1 as ENHRY and CDR2 as SYGVKD. Trimming stripped 7 bases from V and 7 bases from J, with 11 bases between.

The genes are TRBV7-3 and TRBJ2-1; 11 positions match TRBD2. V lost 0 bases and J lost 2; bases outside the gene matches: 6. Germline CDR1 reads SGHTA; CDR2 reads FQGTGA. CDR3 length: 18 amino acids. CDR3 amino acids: CASSLTGTSGWPYNEQFF. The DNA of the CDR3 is TGTGCCAGCAGCTTAACGGGGACTAGCGGTTGGCCCTACAATGAGCAGTTCTTC.

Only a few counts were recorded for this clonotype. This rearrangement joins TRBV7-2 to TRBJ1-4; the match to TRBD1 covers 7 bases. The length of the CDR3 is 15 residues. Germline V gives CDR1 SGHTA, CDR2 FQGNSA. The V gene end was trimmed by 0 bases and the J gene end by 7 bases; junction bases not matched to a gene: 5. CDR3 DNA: TGTGCCAGCAGCTTAGCAGGGACAGCCTTTGAAAAACTGTTTTTT. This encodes CASSLAGTAFEKLFF.

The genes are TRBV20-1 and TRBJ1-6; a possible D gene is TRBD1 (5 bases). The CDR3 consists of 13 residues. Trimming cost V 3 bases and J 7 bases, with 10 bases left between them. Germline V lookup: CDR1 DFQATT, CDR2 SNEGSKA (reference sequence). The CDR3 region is CSASGTVNSPLHF. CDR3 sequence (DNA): TGCAGTGCTAGTGGGACTGTAAATTCACCCCTCCACTTT.

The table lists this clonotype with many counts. CDR3 in amino acids: CASRRGSRSYNEQFF. The CDR3 coding sequence is TGTGCCAGCCGCCGCGGTAGCAGATCCTACAATGAGCAGTTCTTC. The chain has TRBV27 and TRBJ2-1; D unclear. V lost 8 bases, J lost 1 base, and 15 bases lay in between. The CDR3 has 15 residues. From germline, CDR1 is MNHEY and CDR2 SMNVEV (reference sequence).

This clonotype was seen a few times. The CDR3 region is CASSFRLGWGEQFF. The CDR3 bases are TGTGCCAGCAGCTTTCGACTAGGCTGGGGTGAGCAGTTCTTC. The chain combines TRBV7-9 with TRBJ2-1; tentative D call: TRBD2 (6 bases). V was cut by 3 bases and J by 9 bases, with 15 bases left in between. There are 14 residues in the CDR3. The germline gives CDR1 SEHNR, CDR2 FQNEAQ (reference sequence).

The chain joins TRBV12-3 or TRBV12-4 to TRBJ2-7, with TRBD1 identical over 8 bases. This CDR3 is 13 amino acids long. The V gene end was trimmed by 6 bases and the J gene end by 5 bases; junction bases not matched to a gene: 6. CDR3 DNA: TGTGCCAGCAGCCCCAGGGGGCGCCACGAGCAGTACTTC. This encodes CASSPRGRHEQYF.